A single sample gave rise to the 18 T cell receptor beta chains below, sequenced in a study of cytomegalovirus exposure and HLA in healthy donors. 13 Jbeta primers and 60 Vbeta primers were used for the PCR. Profiled with immunoSEQ multiplex PCR; TCRdb holds only in-frame clones, not every one. The table has about 140,000 clones, about 80% seen once; the top ten hold around 3.6%. The sequenced sample consisted of PBMCs. All receptors derive from a man between 18 and 35 years old in good health and CMV-seronegative.

This rearrangement joins TRBV5-5 to TRBJ2-1; D uncertain. V lost 2 bases and J 4 bases, leaving 7 bases between the germline ends. Germline loops: CDR1 SGHKS, CDR2 YYEKEE (reference sequence). CDR3 length: 13 amino acids. Here the CDR3 reads CASSFATYNEQFF. The CDR3 coding sequence is TGTGCCAGCAGCTTCGCAACTTACAATGAGCAGTTCTTC.

J is TRBJ2-4 and V is TRBV27, with TRBD1 matching 10 bases. This CDR3 region has 17 residues. In germline, CDR1 is MNHEY, CDR2 SMNVEV (reference sequence). The V segment lost 5 bases and the J segment 2 bases; nucleotides outside the gene matches: 9. CDR3 nucleotide sequence: TGTGCCAGCAGTCTCCGGGACAGGGGTGGAACCAAAAACATTCAGTACTTC. Amino acid sequence: CASSLRDRGGTKNIQYF.

The chain employs TRBV6-1 and TRBJ1-5; tentatively, D is TRBD1 (5 bases). V was shortened by 6 bases and J by 7 bases, with 13 bases between the two germline ends. Germline CDR1 MNHNS, CDR2 SASEGT. The CDR3 runs to 13 residues. The chain's CDR3 is CASRWGVRQPQHF. CDR3 sequence (DNA): TGTGCCAGCAGATGGGGGGTGAGACAGCCCCAGCATTTT.

This chain uses TRBV5-4 with TRBJ2-3; 10 nucleotides agree with TRBD1. From germline, CDR1 is SGHNT and CDR2 YYREEE (reference sequence). The CDR3 has 15 residues. Trimming at V came to 2 bases and at J to 2 bases, leaving 2 bases not matched to a gene. The CDR3 is CASSFGTGVTDTQYF. CDR3 DNA: TGTGCCAGCAGCTTCGGGACAGGGGTCACAGATACGCAGTATTTT.

The chain combines TRBV6-5 with TRBJ2-3; D gene uncertain. The CDR3 is made up of 14 amino acids. V lost 5 bases to trimming and J lost 2 bases, with 11 bases between them. Germline CDR1 reads MNHEY; CDR2 reads SVGAGI. The CDR3 protein is CASSPGSLTDTQYF. The CDR3 DNA is TGTGCCAGCAGTCCGGGTAGCCTCACAGATACGCAGTATTTT.

This clone was seen a handful of times. V usage is TRBV10-3 and J usage is TRBJ2-5, with 7 bases matching TRBD1. J was trimmed by 3 bases and V by 1 base; bases with no gene match: 8. The germline V gene has CDR1 ENHRY and CDR2 SYGVKD. The CDR3 is made up of 16 amino acids. The CDR3 spells CAISELLLGTEETQYF. The DNA of the CDR3 is TGTGCCATCAGTGAGTTACTTTTAGGGACAGAAGAGACCCAGTACTTC.

This clone is a singleton in its sample. CDR3 nucleotide sequence: TGTGCCAGCAGCCCAGACAGAAACTCCTACGAGCAGTACTTC. Protein sequence: CASSPDRNSYEQYF. The chain combines TRBV2 with TRBJ2-7, with D possibly being TRBD1 (5 bases). The germline CDR1 and CDR2 sequences are SNHLY and FYNNEI. The CDR3 has 14 amino acids. Deletions cut 6 bases from V and 0 bases from J, with 12 bases between. Full variable domain (missing parts from reference TRBV2 and TRBJ2-7): EPEVTQTPSHQVTQMGQEVILRCVPISNHLYFYWYRQILGQKVEFLVSFYNNEISEKSEIFDDQFSVERPDGSNFTLKIRSTKLEDSAMYFCASSPDRNSYEQYFGPGTRLTVT.

V and J are TRBV28 and TRBJ1-1, with TRBD1 matching 11 bases. The V gene's germline CDR1 is MDHEN and CDR2 SYDVKM. This CDR3 contains 15 residues. The V gene end was trimmed by 5 bases and the J gene end by 4 bases; junction bases not matched to a gene: 6. The CDR3 DNA reads TGTGCCAGCAGTCGACATGGGACAGGGGGCACTGAAGCTTTCTTT. It yields the protein CASSRHGTGGTEAFF.

V is TRBV28 and J is TRBJ1-2, with 8 bases lining up with TRBD1. The ends lost 5 bases at V and 4 bases at J; junction bases unmatched: 9. CDR1 is MDHEN, CDR2 SYDVKM, per germline. The CDR3 sequence is 15 residues long. CDR3 DNA: TGTGCCAGCAGTCCCAGGGGGCAGCGGCTCTATGGCTACACCTTC. Amino acid sequence: CASSPRGQRLYGYTF.

The chain uses TRBV10-1 and TRBJ2-7; 9 bases agree with TRBD1. The J segment lost 4 bases and the V segment lost 6 bases, leaving 13 bases of the junction unmatched. The CDR3 covers 16 residues. Germline CDR1 WNHNN, CDR2 SYGVQD (reference sequence). The CDR3 bases are TGCGCCAGCAGAGGGGACCCGGGACAGGGTCCGTACGAGCAGTACTTC. Protein: CASRGDPGQGPYEQYF.

The rearrangement links TRBV7-8 to TRBJ2-3; 7 nucleotides match TRBD2. V lost 5 bases to trimming and J lost 2 bases; unmatched junction nucleotides: 7. Germline values: CDR1 SGHVS, CDR2 FQNEAQ. The CDR3 is 15 residues long. The CDR3 region is CASSPTSWDTDTQYF. Here the CDR3 DNA reads TGTGCCAGCAGCCCGACTAGCTGGGACACAGATACGCAGTATTTT.

The sample holds one count of this clone. This chain links TRBV9 with TRBJ2-2; a possible D gene is TRBD2 (5 bases). The V gene lost 3 bases and the J gene lost 4 bases, with 16 bases spanning the gap. The CDR3 covers 16 residues. In germline, CDR1 is SGDLS, CDR2 YYNGEE. CDR3 in DNA: TGTGCCAGCAGCGGGGTGAGGACTGATTCCACCGGGGAGCTGTTTTTT. It encodes CASSGVRTDSTGELFF.

The CDR3 loop is CASSPGSNSLWQYF. In nucleotides, the CDR3 is TGTGCCAGCAGCCCCGGGTCAAATTCACTGTGGCAGTACTTC. The chain joins TRBV5-6 to TRBJ2-7, with unresolved D. Trimming removed 4 bases at V and 9 bases at J, with 20 bases between. The CDR3 loop spans 14 amino acids. CDR1 is SGHDT, CDR2 YYEEEE, per germline.

The rearrangement uses TRBV7-8 and TRBJ1-1; TRBD1 aligns across 10 bases. J was trimmed by 5 bases and V by 5 bases; bases with no gene match: 11. CDR3 size: 16 residues. Per the germline V gene, CDR1 is SGHVS and CDR2 is FQNEAQ. Here the CDR3 reads CASSPRQGAQYTEAFF. The CDR3 bases are TGTGCCAGCAGCCCTAGACAGGGGGCGCAGTATACTGAAGCTTTCTTT.

The V and J genes are TRBV10-3 and TRBJ1-4; D may be TRBD1 (5 bases). The CDR3 extends over 14 amino acids. In germline, CDR1 is ENHRY, CDR2 SYGVKD. V was cut by 2 bases and J by 6 bases, with 10 bases left in between. CDR3 sequence: CAISEMAGDEKLFF. For the CDR3, the DNA is TGTGCCATCAGTGAGATGGCGGGGGATGAAAAACTGTTTTTT.

The V and J genes are TRBV28 and TRBJ1-5, with TRBD1 as a possible D gene (5 bases). Trimming left V 6 bases short and J 6 bases short, with 21 bases between. This CDR3 spans 16 amino acids. CDR1 and CDR2 (germline): MDHEN, SYDVKM. CDR3 sequence: CASSPGTGGTSQPQHF. As DNA, the CDR3 is TGTGCCAGCAGCCCCGGAACTGGGGGGACCAGTCAGCCCCAGCATTTT.

This chain connects TRBV2 to TRBJ1-5, with no clear D. The CDR3 extends over 13 amino acids. Germline-derived CDR1 and CDR2 are SNHLY and FYNNEI. Trimming cost V 1 base and J 4 bases, with 5 bases left between them. The CDR3 DNA is TGTGCCAGCAGTGAAGGCAGAAATCAGCCCCAGCATTTT. Its protein product is CASSEGRNQPQHF.

The V call is TRBV7-6, the J call TRBJ1-4, with D perhaps matching TRBD1 (6 bases). Germline V lookup: CDR1 SGHVS, CDR2 FNYEAQ. V lost 5 bases and J 8 bases, leaving 18 bases between the germline ends. The CDR3 spans 15 residues. The chain's CDR3 is CASSPANRDREKLFF. In nucleotides, the CDR3 is TGTGCCAGCAGCCCGGCCAACAGGGATCGAGAAAAACTGTTTTTT.